The text below deals with one T cell receptor beta chain. Antigen: not known. Between the trimmed V and J ends, which lost 3 bases and 6 bases, there was a span of 8 bases. CDR1 and CDR2 (germline): GTSNPN, SVGIG (reference sequence). The CDR3 totals 12 residues. Unique molecular identifiers were incorporated when the TCRbeta library was constructed. TCRdb called the PCR reads again in MiXCR, with one record for every CDR3 protein. Among 200,000 to 250,000 distinct CDR3 sequences listed, approximately 11% were seen once. This record comes from a study of T-cell reconstitution after alpha-beta-depleted transplantation in children. Broader study findings: Recipient T cells and thymic progenitors that survived were the source of the high TCRbeta diversity seen at day 60 in some patients.

The TCR comes from a child under three years old with acute myeloid leukemia, due to receive a stem cell transplant. Sequences were derived from PBMCs, sampled before TCRalphabeta/CD19-depleted stem cell transplant. The chain links TRBV30 to TRBJ2-2, with D tentatively TRBD1 (6 bases). The DNA for the CDR3 is TGTGCCTGGAGACAGGGTGCCGGGGAGCTGTTTTTT. Residues: CAWRQGAGELFF.